This T cell receptor beta chain was identified during a study of human T cells and chemical hapten exposure. This clonotype was seen many times. This CDR3 has 15 amino acids. Time point noted: pre-sensitization, week 0. Described treatment: therapeutic diphenylcyclopropenone sensitization with weekly scalp DPC. TCRdb used MiXCR to reprocess the RACE reads, holding one entry per CDR3 protein. The sample yields around 56,000 distinct CDR3 sequences, approximately 9.9% seen once. V is TRBV21-1 and J is TRBJ2-3; the table's D gene call, TRBD2, was not cross checked with the DNA. TRBV21-1 is classified as a pseudogene. The receptor comes from a man aged 35-49 years with alopecia areata. Some clones in this sample may be carry-over from other donors' samples. The sample was whole blood, taken in connection with sensitization to the hapten diphenylcyclopropenone (DPC). The CDR3 spells CASRTLAGSTDTQYF. The CDR3 nucleotides are TGTGCCAGCAGAACCTTAGCGGGATCGACAGATACGCAGTATTTT.